One sample yielded the 17 T cell receptor beta chains listed below, sequenced in a study of control samples from healthy donors and cancer patients (dated by TCRdb to the early 2020s). Libraries were built with the immunoSEQ multiplex PCR assay. TCRdb obtained this table from immuneACCESS and retained in-frame rearrangements with V and J assigned. These tables miss some clones; where compared with another copy, unresolved V genes account for less than half of the shortfall, and the remainder is unexplained. In all, the sample holds fewer than 150,000 clones, and about 93% of those were seen once. The ten largest clones represent around 2.5% of the sample. Sequencing was done on a sample of blood. The receptors derive from a young man in good health.

The chain recombines TRBV5-4 with TRBJ2-1, with D perhaps TRBD2 (5 bases). CDR1 is SGHNT and CDR2 is YYREEE in the germline V gene (reference sequence). The CDR3 sequence is 15 residues long. V was shortened by 4 bases and J by 7 bases, with 18 bases between the two germline ends. The CDR3 DNA follows: TGTGCCAGCAGCACCCCACTCGCGGGTGGGAATGAGCAGTTCTTC. Protein: CASSTPLAGGNEQFF.

The genes are TRBV27 and TRBJ1-6, with a possible D match to TRBD1 (6 bases). Germline values: CDR1 MNHEY, CDR2 SMNVEV (reference sequence). CDR3 size: 13 residues. V lost 5 bases to trimming and J lost 10 bases, with 12 bases between them. The CDR3 protein is CASSTDRPSPLHF. The CDR3 coding sequence is TGTGCCAGCAGTACTGACAGGCCGTCACCCCTCCACTTT.

V usage is TRBV25-1 and J usage is TRBJ1-1, with D possibly TRBD1 on 5 matching bases. CDR1 and CDR2 from the germline V gene are MGHDK and SYGVNS. The CDR3 has 13 amino acids. The V gene lost 7 bases and the J gene lost 5 bases, with 14 bases spanning the gap. CDR3 region: CASILGVGTEAFF. Written as DNA, the CDR3 is TGTGCCAGCATCCTGGGGGTAGGAACTGAAGCTTTCTTT.

The chain has TRBV28 and TRBJ1-1; no clear D. The V gene's germline CDR1 is MDHEN and CDR2 SYDVKM. The V and J ends lost 5 bases and 7 bases respectively, with 5 bases between them. The CDR3 length is 10 residues. The CDR3 here is CASSALEAFF. The CDR3 coding sequence is TGTGCCAGCAGTGCCCTTGAAGCTTTCTTT.

This clone was observed a single time. The chain recombines TRBV21-1 with TRBJ1-3; TRBD1, the table's D call, was not compared with the DNA. TRBV21-1 is flagged as a pseudogene. The CDR3 is made up of 18 amino acids. The CDR3 coding sequence is TGTGCCAGCAGCAAAGCGCTGGCCAACAACAACTCTGGAAACACCATATATTTT. It yields the protein CASSKALANNNSGNTIYF.

This chain links TRBV5-5 with TRBJ2-7; D may match TRBD1 or TRBD2 (5 bases each). Between the trimmed V and J ends, which lost 4 bases and 4 bases, there was a span of 18 bases. CDR3 size: 15 residues. Germline V CDR1 and CDR2: SGHKS, YYEKEE (reference sequence). CDR3 sequence: CASSTWRQRGYEQYV. The CDR3 nucleotides are TGTGCCAGCAGCACCTGGAGACAGCGAGGGTACGAGCAGTACGTC.

The V gene is TRBV4-3, the J gene TRBJ2-1, with D perhaps TRBD2 (6 bases). The CDR3 extends over 15 amino acids. Germline CDR1 LGHNA, CDR2 YSLEER. V was pared by 2 bases and J by 3 bases, with 11 bases between. The CDR3 region is CASSQLWGVYNEQFF. The CDR3, as DNA: TGCGCCAGCAGCCAACTGTGGGGGGTCTACAATGAGCAGTTCTTC.

The chain uses TRBV12-3 or TRBV12-4 and TRBJ1-2; 7 nucleotides align to TRBD1. CDR3 length: 13 residues. Unmatched junction bases numbered 1, after V lost 6 bases and J lost 0 bases. This chain's CDR3 is CASRGTANYGYTF. CDR3 sequence (DNA): TGTGCCAGCAGAGGGACAGCTAACTATGGCTACACCTTC.

CDR3 DNA: TGTGCCAGCAGTGACTCAAGGCACGGCTACACCTTC. Protein product: CASSDSRHGYTF. This sequence joins TRBV6-4 and TRBJ1-2; D gene ambiguous. Trimming pared 0 bases from V and 8 bases from J, leaving 7 bases between. Germline V gene data show CDR1 as MRHNA and CDR2 as SNTAGT. This CDR3 region has 12 residues.

In its sample, this clone was seen a few times. At one end the junction does not follow the germline gene, possibly because of a read error. CDR3 sequence: CASSFRPREGPDTQYF. For the CDR3, the DNA is TGTGCTAGCAGCTTTCGTCCGCGGGAGGGCCCCGATACGCAGTATTTT. The V and J genes are TRBV7-7 and TRBJ2-3; 9 bases fit TRBD2. CDR1 is SSHAT, CDR2 FNYEAQ, per germline (reference sequence). The CDR3 is 16 amino acids.

The CDR3 nucleotides read TGTGCCAGCAGGACCGGCTTCTCTACAGAGACCCAGTACTTC. This gives the protein CASRTGFSTETQYF. This chain uses TRBV6-5 with TRBJ2-5; D call uncertain. V shed 6 bases and J shed 4 bases, with 15 bases lying between them. The germline gives CDR1 MNHEY, CDR2 SVGAGI. This CDR3 is 14 amino acids long.

V and J are TRBV25-1 and TRBJ2-1; a weak D match, TRBD1 (6 bases). This CDR3 comprises 14 residues. Per germline, CDR1 MGHDK and CDR2 SYGVNS. Between the trimmed V and J ends, which lost 3 bases and 6 bases, there was a span of 12 bases. In DNA, the CDR3 is TGTGCCAGCAGTGATGGGGGCTTTCGCAATGAGCAGTTCTTC. Amino acids: CASSDGGFRNEQFF.

The J gene is TRBJ1-1, the V gene TRBV3-1 (or the pseudogene TRBV3-2); D remains ambiguous. V was trimmed by 3 bases and J by 6 bases, leaving 8 bases between them. CDR3 length equals 12 residues. Germline values: CDR1 LGHDT, CDR2 YNNKEL (reference sequence). The CDR3: CASSQGTPEAFF. In nucleotides, the CDR3 is TGTGCCAGCAGCCAGGGTACCCCTGAAGCTTTCTTT.

The J gene is TRBJ2-3, the V gene TRBV5-5, with 11 nucleotides matching TRBD1. The V gene end was trimmed by 0 bases and the J gene end by 5 bases; junction bases not matched to a gene: 2. The CDR3 covers 15 residues. CDR1 is SGHKS and CDR2 is YYEKEE in the germline V gene (reference sequence). The CDR3: CASSLEGQGEDTQYF. The CDR3 nucleotides are TGTGCCAGCAGCTTGGAGGGACAGGGGGAAGATACGCAGTATTTT. Together with reference TRBV5-5 and TRBJ2-3, the CDR3 gives the full variable domain: DAGVTQSPTHLIKTRGQQVTLRCSPISGHKSVSWYQQVLGQGPQFIFQYYEKEERGRGNFPDRFSARQFPNYSSELNVNALLLGDSALYLCASSLEGQGEDTQYFGPGTRLTVL.

The chain joins TRBV19 to TRBJ1-1, with 7 bases identical to TRBD1. CDR1 LNHDA and CDR2 SQIVND come from the germline V gene (reference sequence). After removal of 6 bases from V and 3 bases from J, the junction contained 7 bases not matched to a gene. This CDR3 region has 14 residues. CDR3 region: CASRRGPWDTEAFF. CDR3 nucleotide sequence: TGTGCCAGTAGAAGGGGGCCCTGGGACACTGAAGCTTTCTTT.

The CDR3 DNA sequence: TGCGCCAGCAGCCAAGTGATGGGCGATGAAAAACTGTTTTTT. This sequence encodes CASSQVMGDEKLFF. The rearrangement uses TRBV4-1 and TRBJ1-4; the D is unclear. CDR1 is MGHRA, CDR2 YSYEKL, per germline. The V end lost 1 base, the J end lost 6 bases, and 9 bases lay between the germline ends. CDR3 length: 14 amino acids.

The rearrangement uses TRBV29-1 and TRBJ1-4, with 9 positions matching TRBD1. This CDR3 region has 13 residues. The J segment lost 8 bases and the V segment lost 7 bases, leaving 8 bases of the junction unmatched. Germline values: CDR1 SQVTM, CDR2 ANQGSEA. The CDR3 sequence is CSGFDRGTEKLFF. CDR3 DNA sequence: TGCAGCGGGTTCGACAGGGGGACCGAAAAACTGTTTTTT.